These 28 T cell receptor beta chains came from one sample sequenced in a study of cytomegalovirus exposure and HLA in healthy donors. 13 Jbeta primers and 60 Vbeta primers were used for the PCR. TCRdb keeps only in-frame clones here, not all; method: immunoSEQ multiplex PCR. The sample records under 50,000 clones, around 87% being singletons. The sample was PBMCs. These receptors originate from a middle-aged woman in good health and CMV-seropositive.

V gene TRBV4-1 combines with J gene TRBJ1-1; D gene unclear. Germline assignment: CDR1 MGHRA and CDR2 YSYEKL. The CDR3 runs to 15 residues. V was pared by 4 bases and J by 5 bases, with 17 bases between. CDR3 region: CASSPREAGRTEAFF. In DNA form, the CDR3 reads TGCGCCAGCAGCCCACGGGAGGCGGGGAGGACTGAAGCTTTCTTT.

The chain couples TRBV5-1 to TRBJ2-5, with 7 bases lining up with TRBD1. The J segment lost 5 bases and the V segment lost 5 bases, leaving 6 bases of the junction unmatched. The CDR3 sequence is 13 residues long. Germline CDR1 is SGHRS and CDR2 is YFSETQ. The CDR3, as DNA: TGCGCCAGCAGAGGACAGGCTGAGGAGACCCAGTACTTC. Its protein product is CASRGQAEETQYF.

This chain uses TRBV21-1 with TRBJ2-7; no check of the table's D call, TRBD1, against the DNA was made. TRBV21-1 is marked as a pseudogene. CDR3 length: 13 amino acids. CDR3: CASSIGALYEQYF. CDR3 in DNA: TGTGCCAGCAGCATAGGGGCTCTCTACGAGCAGTACTTC.

The chain uses TRBV7-9 and TRBJ2-2; D is perhaps TRBD2 (6 bases). V shed 5 bases and J shed 10 bases, with 20 bases lying between them. The V gene's germline CDR1 is SEHNR and CDR2 FQNEAQ (reference sequence). The CDR3 is made up of 15 amino acids. The CDR3 DNA is TGTGCCAGCAGCCCGGGCAGGGACTGGAGGGAGGAGCTGTTTTTT. Its protein product is CASSPGRDWREELFF.

The chain has TRBV18 and TRBJ1-5; TRBD1 agrees at 7 bases. The CDR3 is 17 amino acids. Trimming cost V 4 bases and J 5 bases; bases outside gene matches: 14. Germline CDR1 reads KGHSH; CDR2 reads LQKENI. This CDR3 reads CASSHSNRQGEDQPQHF. In nucleotides, the CDR3 is TGTGCCAGCTCACACTCCAACAGACAGGGAGAGGATCAGCCCCAGCATTTT.

The V gene is TRBV10-3, the J gene TRBJ2-5; no reliable D call. This CDR3 region has 14 residues. Trimming cost V 2 bases and J 3 bases, with 10 bases left between them. CDR1 and CDR2 (germline): ENHRY, SYGVKD. CDR3 in amino acids: CAISEAEPKETQYF. The CDR3 DNA sequence: TGTGCCATCAGTGAGGCGGAGCCAAAAGAGACCCAGTACTTC.

This chain joins TRBV6-4 and TRBJ1-2; D gene unclear. The CDR3 has 12 residues. Germline assignment: CDR1 MRHNA and CDR2 SNTAGT. V shed 2 bases and J shed 3 bases, with 4 bases lying between them. DNA of the CDR3: TGTGCCAGCAGTGACCCCGACTATGGCTACACCTTC. Translated, it gives CASSDPDYGYTF.

V gene TRBV9 combines with J gene TRBJ1-5; 7 nucleotides line up with TRBD1. With 0 bases clipped from V and 1 base from J, the junction kept 1 base outside the gene matches. The CDR3 has 15 amino acids. Germline CDR1 and CDR2: SGDLS and YYNGEE. DNA for the CDR3: TGTGCCAGCAGCGTAGAGGACAGGAGCAATCAGCCCCAGCATTTT. It translates to CASSVEDRSNQPQHF.

The chain uses TRBV6-5 and TRBJ2-3, with 7 nucleotides matching TRBD1. CDR3 length: 12 amino acids. CDR1 is MNHEY, CDR2 SVGAGI, per germline. With 9 bases clipped from V and 4 bases from J, the junction kept 4 bases outside the gene matches. The chain's CDR3 is CASRQGADTQYF. The CDR3, as DNA: TGTGCCAGTCGACAGGGCGCAGATACGCAGTATTTT.

V usage is TRBV9 and J usage is TRBJ2-1; tentatively, D is TRBD1 (7 bases). The V gene's germline CDR1 is SGDLS and CDR2 YYNGEE. Trimming took off 3 bases at V and 0 bases at J, with 16 bases between the two ends. CDR3 length equals 17 residues. CDR3 nucleotides: TGTGCCAGCAGCGCCCCGCGACAGGGAGGCTCCTACAATGAGCAGTTCTTC. It encodes CASSAPRQGGSYNEQFF.

The rearrangement uses TRBV6-5 and TRBJ2-7; 13 nucleotides align to TRBD2. Germline V CDR1 and CDR2: MNHEY, SVGAGI. V lost 4 bases to trimming and J lost 6 bases; unmatched junction nucleotides: 6. This CDR3 comprises 15 residues. This CDR3 reads CASSSWTSGSSEQYF. Written as DNA, the CDR3 is TGTGCCAGCAGTTCATGGACTAGCGGGAGTAGCGAGCAGTACTTC.

This clone occurred once. This rearrangement joins TRBV27 to TRBJ2-6; the D is unclear. CDR3 length: 14 amino acids. V lost 5 bases, J lost 0 bases, and 5 bases lay in between. The germline V gene encodes CDR1 MNHEY and CDR2 SMNVEV (reference sequence). As DNA, the CDR3 is TGTGCCAGCAGTCCCCTCTCTGGGGCCAACGTCCTGACTTTC. Amino acid sequence: CASSPLSGANVLTF.

The chain employs TRBV6-1 and TRBJ2-3; D gene unclear. V was shortened by 9 bases and J by 1 base, with 11 bases between the two germline ends. Germline lookup yields CDR1 MNHNS and CDR2 SASEGT. CDR3 length: 13 amino acids. The CDR3 here is CASDFQGTDTQYF. The CDR3 nucleotides read TGTGCCAGTGATTTCCAGGGCACAGATACGCAGTATTTT.

CDR3 sequence reads: CASSTRTSGTYNEQFF. CDR3 sequence (DNA): TGTGCCAGCAGTACCCGGACTAGCGGGACCTACAATGAGCAGTTCTTC. This rearrangement joins TRBV27 to TRBJ2-1, with TRBD2 matching over 12 bases. V shed 5 bases, J shed 2 bases, and the junction held 4 bases outside the gene matches. Germline CDR1 and CDR2: MNHEY and SMNVEV (reference sequence). The CDR3 sequence is 16 residues long.

V is TRBV6-5 and J is TRBJ2-3; 9 bases are a match to TRBD2. The V and J ends lost 6 bases and 6 bases, in that order; junction bases with no gene match: 10. Per germline, CDR1 MNHEY and CDR2 SVGAGI. The CDR3 totals 15 residues. The DNA of the CDR3 is TGTGCCAGCAGGGGACTAGCCTACGAGACGGATACGCAGTATTTT. It translates to CASRGLAYETDTQYF.

The chain uses TRBV7-9 and TRBJ1-1, with 7 bases identical to TRBD1. The CDR3 runs 15 residues. Germline loops: CDR1 SEHNR, CDR2 FQNEAQ (reference sequence). V dropped 6 bases and J dropped 7; count of bases not matched to a gene: 14. This CDR3 reads CASRADSTGQNEAFF. The CDR3 DNA reads as TGTGCCAGCAGAGCTGACTCGACAGGGCAAAATGAAGCTTTCTTT.

The J gene is TRBJ2-5, the V gene TRBV30; 8 positions agree with TRBD1. CDR3 length: 14 amino acids. Germline loops: CDR1 GTSNPN, CDR2 SVGIG (reference sequence). The V gene end was trimmed by 2 bases and the J gene end by 5 bases; junction bases not matched to a gene: 7. The CDR3 here is CAWSRQGARETQYF. CDR3 bases: TGTGCCTGGAGTCGCCAGGGGGCGCGGGAGACCCAGTACTTC. The variable domain in full, completed from reference TRBV30 and TRBJ2-5, reads SQTIHQWPATLVQPVGSPLSLECTVEGTSNPNLYWYRQAAGRGLQLLFYSVGIGQISSEVPQNLSASRPQDRQFILSSKKLLLSDSGFYLCAWSRQGARETQYFGPGTRLLVL.

The genes are TRBV5-6 and TRBJ2-1; TRBD1 matches 8 bases. Germline lookup yields CDR1 SGHDT and CDR2 YYEEEE. This CDR3 is built from 16 residues. With 0 bases clipped from V and 5 bases from J, the junction kept 7 bases outside the gene matches. The CDR3 coding sequence is TGTGCCAGCAGCTTGGTCGGGACAGGTAACAACAATGAGCAGTTCTTC. Residues: CASSLVGTGNNNEQFF. Using reference TRBV5-6 and TRBJ2-1 for the parts outside the CDR3, the full variable domain is DAGVTQSPTHLIKTRGQQVTLRCSPKSGHDTVSWYQQALGQGPQFIFQYYEEEERQRGNFPDRFSGHQFPNYSSELNVNALLLGDSALYLCASSLVGTGNNNEQFFGPGTRLTVL.

By sample fraction, this clone is medium-sized. V gene TRBV27 combines with J gene TRBJ2-7; weak D call: TRBD1 (5 bases). CDR3 length: 14 amino acids. The germline CDR1 and CDR2 sequences are MNHEY and SMNVEV (reference sequence). Deletions cut 2 bases from V and 6 bases from J, with 14 bases between. The CDR3 region is CASSLGQGPGEQYF. For the CDR3, the DNA is TGTGCCAGCAGTTTAGGTCAGGGTCCAGGCGAGCAGTACTTC.

The rearrangement uses TRBV5-3 and TRBJ2-1, with 9 bases matching TRBD2. Being an ORF, TRBV5-3 has a function that is uncertain. The CDR3 length is 16 residues. The ends lost 3 bases at V and 7 bases at J; junction bases unmatched: 11. The CDR3 region has the DNA TGTGCCAGAAGCTGCAGCGGGAGGCTCCTAGGGAATGAGCAGTTCTTC. Protein: CARSCSGRLLGNEQFF.

V usage is TRBV5-8 and J usage is TRBJ2-3; no clear D gene. Germline V gene data show CDR1 as SGHTS and CDR2 as YDEGEE. V gave up 3 bases and J gave up 6 bases, with 14 bases separating them. This CDR3 contains 14 residues. The CDR3 region has the DNA TGTGCCAGCAGCTACTCTCAGGATCCCGATACGCAGTATTTT. Residues: CASSYSQDPDTQYF.

The chain has TRBV28 and TRBJ1-3; 7 bases are shared with TRBD1. The CDR3 loop spans 16 amino acids. Trimming took 6 bases from V and 2 from J; bases not matched to a gene: 10. Germline lookup yields CDR1 MDHEN and CDR2 SYDVKM. CDR3 amino acids: CASRGLQGRPGNTIYF. As DNA, the CDR3 is TGTGCCAGCAGAGGCCTACAGGGGCGACCTGGAAACACCATATATTTT.

The rearrangement joins TRBV10-3 to TRBJ1-5; 7 bases are a match to TRBD1. The germline V gene has CDR1 ENHRY and CDR2 SYGVKD. With 4 bases clipped from V and 4 bases from J, the junction kept 4 bases outside the gene matches. The CDR3 consists of 14 residues. CDR3 loop: CAISGQGGNQPQHF. The CDR3 nucleotides read TGTGCCATCAGTGGACAGGGTGGAAATCAGCCCCAGCATTTT.

The gene calls are TRBV7-9 and TRBJ2-1, with 7 bases matching TRBD1. Germline assignment: CDR1 SEHNR and CDR2 FQNEAQ (reference sequence). V dropped 4 bases and J dropped 7; count of bases not matched to a gene: 10. The length of the CDR3 is 15 residues. The CDR3 DNA follows: TGTGCCAGCAGCTCCCCCGGGACAGCAAAGAATGAGCAGTTCTTC. Translation gives CASSSPGTAKNEQFF.

The chain is built from TRBV14 and TRBJ2-7; the match to TRBD1 covers 11 bases. CDR3 length equals 16 residues. The trim removed 4 bases at V and 2 bases at J, leaving 7 bases unmatched. Per germline, CDR1 SGHDN and CDR2 FVKESK. CDR3: CASSPNVGQGAYEQYF. CDR3 DNA: TGTGCCAGCAGCCCGAATGTGGGACAGGGGGCCTACGAGCAGTACTTC.

This clone was recorded once. The rearrangement uses TRBV29-1 and TRBJ2-3; TRBD1 might be the D (5 bases). The length of the CDR3 is 13 residues. Germline CDR1 SQVTM, CDR2 ANQGSEA. Trimming stripped 2 bases from V and 0 bases from J, with 6 bases between. The CDR3: CSVETGSTDTQYF. CDR3 nucleotide sequence: TGCAGCGTTGAAACAGGAAGCACAGATACGCAGTATTTT.

This clone was recorded once. The rearrangement uses TRBV6-1 and TRBJ2-3; 8 nucleotides align to TRBD2. Trimming at V came to 10 bases and at J to 4 bases, leaving 10 bases not matched to a gene. Germline assignment: CDR1 MNHNS and CDR2 SASEGT. CDR3 length equals 14 residues. The CDR3 DNA is TGTGCCACCCTAAAGCGGGAGCTGTCAGATACGCAGTATTTT. As protein: CATLKRELSDTQYF.

CDR3 sequence reads: CASTSGNPGSYNEQFF. The CDR3 DNA reads TGTGCCAGCACAAGCGGGAATCCCGGCTCCTACAATGAGCAGTTCTTC. V usage is TRBV28 and J usage is TRBJ2-1, with 7 positions matching TRBD2. J was trimmed by 0 bases and V by 7 bases; bases with no gene match: 9. CDR1 is MDHEN, CDR2 SYDVKM, per germline. The CDR3 covers 16 residues.